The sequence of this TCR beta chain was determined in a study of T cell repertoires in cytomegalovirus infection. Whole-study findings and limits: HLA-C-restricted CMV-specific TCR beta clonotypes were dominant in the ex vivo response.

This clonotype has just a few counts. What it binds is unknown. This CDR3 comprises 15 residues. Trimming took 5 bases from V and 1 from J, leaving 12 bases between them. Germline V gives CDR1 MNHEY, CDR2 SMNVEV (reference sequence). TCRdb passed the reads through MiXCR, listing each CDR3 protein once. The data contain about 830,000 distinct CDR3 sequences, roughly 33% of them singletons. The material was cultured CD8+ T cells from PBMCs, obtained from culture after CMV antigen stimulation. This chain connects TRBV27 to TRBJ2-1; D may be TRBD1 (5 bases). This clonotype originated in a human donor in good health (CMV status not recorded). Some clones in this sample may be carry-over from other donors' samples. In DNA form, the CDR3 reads TGTGCCAGCAGTCCGCCTAGGGGTTCCTACAATGAGCAGTTCTTC. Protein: CASSPPRGSYNEQFF.